This is a list of T cell receptor beta chains from one sample in a study of cytomegalovirus exposure and HLA in healthy donors. Here immunoSEQ multiplex PCR was the method, and the copy in TCRdb shows in-frame clones only, minus some. The sample shows over 150,000 clones, over 75% of them seen only once. The sample taken for sequencing was PBMCs. These receptors came from a human donor in good health. Each CDR3 is given with its conserved first and last residue. A D gene is named only where the DNA matches it firmly. Clone size is given for some rows only: seen once, a few or many times, or a class if the clone is expanded.

cdr3_aa cdr3_nt j_call v_call clone_size d_call
CASSSGQNYGYTF TGTGCCAGCAGCTCAGGACAGAACTATGGCTACACCTTC TRBJ1-2 TRBV7-2 - -
CASSFGTAEKLFF TGTGCCAGCAGCTTTGGGACAGCCGAAAAACTGTTTTTT TRBJ1-4 TRBV7-8 once TRBD1
CASSQVGQGGVATQYF TGCGCCAGCAGCCAAGTTGGGCAGGGTGGGGTGGCTACGCAGTATTTT TRBJ2-3 TRBV4-3 - -
CSSSHPVEEKLFF TGTTCCAGCAGCCATCCCGTCGAGGAAAAACTGTTTTTT TRBJ1-4 TRBV7-9 - -
CASSYGRESTIEQYF TGTGCCAGCAGTTACGGGAGGGAATCTACGATAGAGCAGTACTTC TRBJ2-7 TRBV6-5 - TRBD2
CAISERALQGSYEQYF TGTGCCATCAGTGAAAGGGCCCTGCAGGGATCCTACGAGCAGTACTTC TRBJ2-7 TRBV10-3 - -
CASSLGQGHDKCFF TGCGCCAGCAGCTTGGGACAGGGACATGATAAATGTTTTTTT TRBJ1-4 TRBV5-1 - TRBD1
CASSFYSRGNTIYF TGTGCCAGCAGCTTCTATTCTCGGGGAAACACCATATATTTT TRBJ1-3 TRBV7-2 - -
CASSVLAGVSYEQYF TGTGCCAGCAGCGTTCTAGCGGGGGTATCCTACGAGCAGTACTTC TRBJ2-7 TRBV7-9 - TRBD2
CASSLSGGPVNEQFF TGTGCCAGCAGCTTATCGGGGGGTCCTGTGAATGAGCAGTTCTTC TRBJ2-1 TRBV7-9 - TRBD2
CASRLGTSADTQYF TGTGCCAGCAGACTAGGGACTAGTGCAGATACGCAGTATTTT TRBJ2-3 TRBV7-2 - TRBD2
CATSRAGQGAGSYNEQFF TGTGCCACCAGCAGAGCTGGACAGGGGGCTGGGTCCTACAATGAGCAGTTCTTC TRBJ2-1 TRBV15 - TRBD1
CATTDPLNTEAFF TGTGCCACGACAGACCCCCTGAACACTGAAGCTTTCTTT TRBJ1-1 TRBV10-3 - -
CASSFASGTGAYEQYF TGTGCCAGCAGTTTTGCGTCCGGGACAGGGGCATACGAGCAGTACTTC TRBJ2-7 TRBV6-5 few TRBD1
CASSVAGTSGGQETQYF TGTGCCAGCAGCGTAGCGGGGACTAGCGGGGGCCAAGAGACCCAGTACTTC TRBJ2-5 TRBV9 once TRBD2
CASKWTGISYEQYF TGTGCCAGCAAGTGGACAGGGATCTCCTACGAGCAGTACTTC TRBJ2-7 TRBV5-4 - TRBD1
CASSLRQGYEQYF TGTGCCAGCAGCTTGCGTCAGGGCTACGAGCAGTACTTC TRBJ2-7 TRBV5-4 - -
CASSQVASGVYEQYF TGTGCCAGCAGCCAAGTAGCTAGCGGGGTCTACGAGCAGTACTTC TRBJ2-7 TRBV4-2 few TRBD2
CASSIDRGGYTIYF TGTGCCAGCAGTATAGACAGGGGTGGTTACACCATATATTTT TRBJ1-3 TRBV7-2 - TRBD1
CASSQEGTPLSPLHF TGCGCCAGCAGCCAAGAGGGGACACCCCTTTCACCCCTCCACTTT TRBJ1-6 TRBV4-3 - -
CASSQDSVKGSYNEQFF TGCGCCAGCAGCCAAGACTCCGTTAAGGGGTCCTACAATGAGCAGTTCTTC TRBJ2-1 TRBV4-1 - -
CASSGISGGTDTQYF TGTGCCAGCAGCGGGATCAGCGGGGGCACAGATACGCAGTATTTT TRBJ2-3 TRBV9 few TRBD2
CASSTRTGGSGVEETQYF TGTGCCAGCAGCACAAGGACCGGGGGTAGCGGGGTCGAAGAGACCCAGTACTTC TRBJ2-5 TRBV5-4 - TRBD2
CASSKAMREQYF TGTGCCAGCAGCAAAGCGATGAGGGAGCAGTACTTC TRBJ2-7 TRBV21-1 - -
CASSWGGGSNQPQHF TGTGCCAGCAGTTGGGGGGGAGGGAGCAATCAGCCCCAGCATTTT TRBJ1-5 TRBV27 once -
CASSPGQITYEQYF TGTGCCAGCAGCCCTGGACAGATAACCTACGAGCAGTACTTC TRBJ2-7 TRBV7-9 - -
CASSIWPGAGYGYTF TGTGCCAGTAGTATTTGGCCAGGGGCCGGCTATGGCTACACCTTC TRBJ1-2 TRBV19 - -
CASSLDRIPAYGYTF TGTGCCAGCAGCTTAGACAGGATACCCGCCTATGGCTACACCTTC TRBJ1-2 TRBV5-6 few -
CASSPGLAGGSDTQYF TGTGCCAGCAGTCCGGGACTAGCGGGGGGGTCAGATACGCAGTATTTT TRBJ2-3 TRBV7-2 - TRBD2
CASSLALAGGIDTQYF TGCGCCAGCAGCTTGGCGCTAGCGGGGGGAATAGATACGCAGTATTTT TRBJ2-3 TRBV5-1 once TRBD2
CASSLGGSQNTEAFF TGTGCCAGCAGTCTTGGGGGGTCGCAGAACACTGAAGCTTTCTTT TRBJ1-1 TRBV7-3 few -
CASRVRDLGSREQYF TGTGCTTCTAGGGTGAGGGACTTGGGGTCGCGCGAGCAGTACTTC TRBJ2-7 TRBV6-8 once -
CASSEWVGGNSGANVLTF TGTGCCAGCAGTGAATGGGTCGGGGGGAACTCTGGGGCCAACGTCCTGACTTTC TRBJ2-6 TRBV2 - TRBD2
CASRSGGGLNTQYF TGTGCCAGCAGGTCGGGCGGGGGACTAAATACGCAGTATTTT TRBJ2-3 TRBV11-3 once TRBD2
CASSFLTLDTYEQYF TGTGCCAGCAGCTTTCTTACACTAGATACCTACGAGCAGTACTTC TRBJ2-7 TRBV7-8 - -
CASSQPWGQGKTEAFF TGTGCCAGCAGCCAACCGTGGGGACAGGGAAAAACTGAAGCTTTCTTT TRBJ1-1 TRBV6-6 - TRBD1
CASSRTGSGNTIYF TGTGCCAGCAGCCGGACAGGGTCTGGAAACACCATATATTTT TRBJ1-3 TRBV7-2 - TRBD1
CASSFWGLGDEQYF TGCGCCAGCAGCTTCTGGGGGCTTGGGGACGAGCAGTACTTC TRBJ2-7 TRBV5-1 - -
CASQGEIAKNIQYF TGTGCCAGTCAGGGGGAGATCGCCAAAAACATTCAGTACTTC TRBJ2-4 TRBV28 - TRBD1
CASSEYAGLAYEQYF TGTGCCAGCAGTGAATATGCAGGACTAGCCTACGAGCAGTACTTC TRBJ2-7 TRBV6-1 few TRBD2
CASSVDRNTIYF TGTGCCAGCAGCGTCGACAGGAACACCATATATTTT TRBJ1-3 TRBV11-2 - -
CASSQTSSSYNEQFF TGCGCCAGCAGCCAGACTTCAAGCTCCTACAATGAGCAGTTCTTC TRBJ2-1 TRBV5-1 - -
CASSVGPETGFYEQFF TGTGCCAGCAGCGTAGGGCCCGAGACAGGGTTTTATGAGCAGTTCTTC TRBJ2-1 TRBV9 few TRBD1
CASSFTGDGYTF TGTGCCAGCAGCTTCACAGGGGACGGCTACACCTTC TRBJ1-2 TRBV6-5 few TRBD1
CASRQGQANSPLHF TGTGCCAGTAGGCAGGGACAGGCGAATTCACCCCTCCACTTT TRBJ1-6 TRBV19 - TRBD1
CASSHGTGAEKLFF TGTGCCAGCAGCCACGGGACAGGGGCCGAAAAACTGTTTTTT TRBJ1-4 TRBV6-6 - TRBD1
CASSLTTGTGELFF TGCGCCAGCAGCCTCACGACTGGAACCGGGGAGCTGTTTTTT TRBJ2-2 TRBV4-3 few -
CASSASGTNTDTQYF TGTGCCAGCAGCGCCTCCGGGACAAACACAGATACGCAGTATTTT TRBJ2-3 TRBV6-5 - -
CASSQDTFLAGEETQYF TGCGCCAGCAGCCAAGATACGTTTCTAGCGGGCGAAGAGACCCAGTACTTC TRBJ2-5 TRBV4-3 - TRBD2
CASSLFAGANEKLFF TGTGCCAGCAGCCTTTTCGCGGGGGCTAATGAAAAACTGTTTTTT TRBJ1-4 TRBV5-6 - -
CASSQEGRESVDGPLHF TGTGCCAGCAGCCAAGAGGGGCGGGAATCGGTGGACGGACCCCTCCACTTT TRBJ1-6 TRBV4-2 - -
CAITRTGNTEAFF TGTGCCATCACGCGGACTGGGAACACTGAAGCTTTCTTT TRBJ1-1 TRBV10-3 - -
CASRQGGQPQHF TGTGCCAGCAGACAGGGGGGTCAGCCCCAGCATTTT TRBJ1-5 TRBV6-6 - TRBD1
CASSRVGGIYEQYF TGTGCCAGCAGCCGCGTCGGCGGGATCTACGAGCAGTACTTC TRBJ2-7 TRBV5-4 - -
CASSTLGQGAYGYTF TGTGCCAGCAGCACACTAGGACAGGGAGCCTATGGCTACACCTTC TRBJ1-2 TRBV7-2 - TRBD1
CASMGQPSYEQYF TGTGCCAGCATGGGGCAACCCTCCTACGAGCAGTACTTC TRBJ2-7 TRBV6-6 few -
CAIRTTGEPSYEQYF TGTGCCATCAGGACGACAGGGGAACCCTCCTACGAGCAGTACTTC TRBJ2-7 TRBV10-3 - TRBD1
CASRAGAGGPYEQYF TGTGCCAGCAGGGCAGGAGCGGGGGGGCCCTACGAGCAGTACTTC TRBJ2-7 TRBV6-1 - TRBD2